Each of the 19 T cell receptor beta chains below was sequenced from the same sample in a study of blood T cell repertoires in COVID-19. Profiled with immunoSEQ multiplex PCR; TCRdb holds only in-frame clones, not every one. The data contain about 210,000 clones, around 87% of them singletons. Sequenced: PBMCs or T cells enriched from blood (not recorded which). The source of these receptors is a man aged 30 to 45 in a cohort exposed to, infected with or recovered from COVID-19 (not recorded which).

The rearrangement joins TRBV10-3 to TRBJ2-7, with TRBD1 identical over 11 bases. The CDR3 runs 16 residues. Germline-derived CDR1 and CDR2 are ENHRY and SYGVKD. V gave up 3 bases and J gave up 4 bases; unmatched junction bases: 8. CDR3 DNA sequence: TGTGCCATCAGTGACTCTGGGACAGGGGGTTGGTACGAGCAGTACTTC. It translates to CAISDSGTGGWYEQYF.

J is TRBJ2-3 and V is TRBV18; maybe TRBD1 (5 bases). Germline loops: CDR1 KGHSH, CDR2 LQKENI. Between the trimmed V and J ends, which lost 8 bases and 1 base, there was a span of 13 bases. This CDR3 is built from 14 residues. In nucleotides, the CDR3 is TGTGCCAGCACCAGGGCAGATCGCACAGATACGCAGTATTTT. Translation: CASTRADRTDTQYF.

The rearrangement uses TRBV9 and TRBJ1-1, with no clear D. CDR1 and CDR2 (germline): SGDLS, YYNGEE. The CDR3 loop spans 15 amino acids. V was trimmed by 6 bases and J by 2 bases, leaving 17 bases between them. CDR3: CASTPFNTFNTEAFF. The CDR3 DNA sequence: TGTGCCAGCACCCCGTTTAACACCTTTAACACTGAAGCTTTCTTT.

The CDR3 DNA follows: TGTGCCACCTCACATCGGGCGAGGGACACAGATACGCAGTATTTT. It codes for CATSHRARDTDTQYF. The gene calls are TRBV24-1 and TRBJ2-3; tentative D call: TRBD2 (5 bases). CDR3 length: 15 residues. The V and J ends lost 9 bases and 2 bases respectively, with 17 bases between them. Germline CDR1 reads KGHDR; CDR2 reads SFDVKD.

The rearrangement joins TRBV7-2 to TRBJ2-5, with a weak D call TRBD2 (5 bases). The CDR3 consists of 14 residues. V was pared by 5 bases and J by 4 bases, with 14 bases between. Germline lookup yields CDR1 SGHTA and CDR2 FQGNSA. The CDR3 protein is CASSPKALVETQYF. DNA of the CDR3: TGTGCCAGCAGCCCTAAGGCACTAGTAGAGACCCAGTACTTC. Looking up the rest from reference TRBV7-2 and TRBJ2-5 gives the full variable domain: GAGVSQSPSNKVTEKGKDVELRCDPISGHTALYWYRQSLGQGLEFLIYFQGNSAPDKSGLPSDRFSAERTGGSVSTLTIQRTQQEDSAVYLCASSPKALVETQYFGPGTRLLVL.

The rearrangement links TRBV28 to TRBJ1-4; TRBD1 matches at 7 bases. CDR1 is MDHEN and CDR2 is SYDVKM in the germline V gene. The CDR3 has 16 amino acids. The V segment lost 7 bases and the J segment 8 bases; nucleotides outside the gene matches: 16. CDR3 sequence (DNA): TGTGCCAGCAACTATAGCCCGGGAGGGGGCCGCGAAAAACTGTTTTTT. This encodes CASNYSPGGGREKLFF.

The chain employs TRBV24-1 and TRBJ2-2, with no clear D. Germline V lookup: CDR1 KGHDR, CDR2 SFDVKD. The CDR3 has 16 amino acids. V lost 3 bases and J lost 4, with 14 bases in between. CDR3 protein: CATSDTRVSFTGELFF. In DNA, the CDR3 is TGTGCCACCAGTGATACCCGGGTATCTTTCACCGGGGAGCTGTTTTTT.

The chain has TRBV28 and TRBJ2-5; perhaps TRBD2 as D (6 bases). The V end lost 5 bases, the J end lost 4 bases, and 17 bases lay between the germline ends. This CDR3 is built from 15 residues. Germline CDR1 and CDR2: MDHEN and SYDVKM. CDR3 nucleotide sequence: TGTGCCAGCAGTCCCGGTGATCAGGGAGGAGAGACCCAGTACTTC. Amino acids: CASSPGDQGGETQYF.

CDR3 loop: CASSFEGGNRYNEQFF. CDR3 coding DNA: TGCGCCAGCAGCTTTGAAGGCGGGAATAGGTACAATGAGCAGTTCTTC. This chain uses TRBV5-1 with TRBJ2-1, with a possible D match to TRBD2 (6 bases). The CDR3 has 16 amino acids. Germline V gives CDR1 SGHRS, CDR2 YFSETQ. Trimming left V 2 bases short and J 4 bases short, with 16 bases between.

This chain joins TRBV6-5 and TRBJ2-3, with 7 nucleotides matching TRBD1. CDR3 length: 14 amino acids. Germline assignment: CDR1 MNHEY and CDR2 SVGAGI. V lost 7 bases and J lost 2; bases outside the gene matches: 6. The CDR3 nucleotides read TGTGCCAGCATCTCGGGGACAGACACAGATACGCAGTATTTT. Encoded protein: CASISGTDTDTQYF.

V and J are TRBV6-5 and TRBJ2-6; a weak D match, TRBD2 (5 bases). The length of the CDR3 is 15 residues. The V gene's germline CDR1 is MNHEY and CDR2 SVGAGI. V was pared by 6 bases and J by 0 bases, with 9 bases between. The CDR3 here is CASSSGLSGANVLTF. DNA of the CDR3: TGTGCCAGCAGCTCCGGACTCTCTGGGGCCAACGTCCTGACTTTC.

A single count supports this clone. V is TRBV27 and J is TRBJ2-3; 11 positions agree with TRBD2. The CDR3 length is 14 residues. The V gene's germline CDR1 is MNHEY and CDR2 SMNVEV (reference sequence). The J segment lost 6 bases and the V segment lost 7 bases, leaving 6 bases of the junction unmatched. The CDR3 sequence is CASTSGGSRDTQYF. The CDR3 DNA reads TGTGCCAGCACTAGCGGGGGGTCCAGGGATACGCAGTATTTT.

V and J are TRBV5-1 and TRBJ2-1, with D tentatively TRBD2 (6 bases). The germline V and J ends were trimmed by 5 bases and 5 bases, with 11 bases remaining between them. The CDR3 totals 13 residues. The germline V gene has CDR1 SGHRS and CDR2 YFSETQ. CDR3 sequence: CASRVGEDNEQFF. The CDR3 DNA reads as TGCGCCAGCAGGGTAGGGGAGGACAATGAGCAGTTCTTC. Supplemented by reference TRBV5-1 and TRBJ2-1, the full variable domain reads KAGVTQTPRYLIKTRGQQVTLSCSPISGHRSVSWYQQTPGQGLQFLFEYFSETQRNKGNFPGRFSGRQFSNSRSEMNVSTLELGDSALYLCASRVGEDNEQFFGPGTRLTVL.

The rearrangement uses TRBV9 and TRBJ2-7; 7 nucleotides line up with TRBD1. The CDR3 consists of 14 residues. The V gene's germline CDR1 is SGDLS and CDR2 YYNGEE. Trimming at V came to 1 base and at J to 4 bases, leaving 5 bases not matched to a gene. CDR3 bases: TGTGCCAGCAGCGTACTGGGACAGAAATACGAGCAGTACTTC. Its protein product is CASSVLGQKYEQYF.

This rearrangement joins TRBV18 to TRBJ2-3, with 10 bases identical to TRBD1. Per germline, CDR1 KGHSH and CDR2 LQKENI. The CDR3 has 17 amino acids. Trimming at V came to 6 bases and at J to 3 bases, leaving 12 bases not matched to a gene. The CDR3, as DNA: TGTGCCAGCTCGGACGCCGACAGGGGGCGAACAACAGATACGCAGTATTTT. Protein: CASSDADRGRTTDTQYF.

The rearrangement uses TRBV29-1 and TRBJ2-1; 13 nucleotides match TRBD2. V gave up 7 bases and J gave up 7 bases; unmatched junction bases: 10. Germline CDR1 SQVTM, CDR2 ANQGSEA. This CDR3 spans 15 amino acids. The DNA for the CDR3 is TGCAGCGCCCACGGACTAGCGGGAGATCTTAATGAGCAGTTCTTC. Translating gives CSAHGLAGDLNEQFF.

The J gene is TRBJ2-1, the V gene TRBV28; 7 bases are a match to TRBD1. This CDR3 spans 16 amino acids. The germline CDR1 and CDR2 sequences are MDHEN and SYDVKM. V lost 3 bases and J lost 4; bases outside the gene matches: 9. In DNA, the CDR3 is TGTGCCAGCAGTTTCCCACCTGGGACAGCTTACAATGAGCAGTTCTTC. Translated: CASSFPPGTAYNEQFF.

This chain connects TRBV4-2 to TRBJ1-1; no definite D call. CDR3 length: 10 amino acids. Germline V CDR1 and CDR2: LGHNA, YNFKEQ. Trimming shortened V by 10 bases and J by 4 bases, and 7 bases separated the two germline ends. DNA for the CDR3: TGTGCCACCGGAGGCACTGAAGCTTTCTTT. The encoded protein is CATGGTEAFF.

The chain uses TRBV3-1 (or the pseudogene TRBV3-2) and TRBJ1-2, with D unresolved. Germline V gene lookup returns CDR1 LGHDT and CDR2 YNNKEL (reference sequence). The CDR3 spans 14 residues. The ends were cut back, 3 bases at V and 0 bases at J, with 8 bases in the middle. The CDR3 spells CASSHWSANYGYTF. DNA of the CDR3: TGTGCCAGCAGCCACTGGTCGGCTAACTATGGCTACACCTTC.